The 6 T cell receptor beta chains given below trace back to one sample, sequenced in a study. A single record per CDR3 protein comes from TCRdb applying MiXCR to the 5' RACE reads. The repertoire consists of some 32,000 distinct CDR3 sequences, with roughly a quarter occurring once and the leading ten covering around 4%. Specimen: memory CD4+ T cells sorted from blood. The subset was: memory CD4+ T cells, CD4+CD45RO+CD25-. The receptors were gathered from a female donor with breast cancer.

The V call is TRBV27, the J call TRBJ1-1; a weak D match, TRBD1 (5 bases). V lost 5 bases and J 1 base, leaving 11 bases between the germline ends. Germline CDR1 MNHEY, CDR2 SMNVEV (reference sequence). This CDR3 is 14 amino acids long. CDR3 nucleotide sequence: TGTGCCAGCAGTCCCCGGGGGGGGAACACTGAAGCTTTCTTT. It codes for CASSPRGGNTEAFF.

The CDR3 DNA reads TGTGCCAGCAGTAGGACAGGGTCTAACTATGGCTACACCTTC. Protein product: CASSRTGSNYGYTF. The chain is built from TRBV6-1 and TRBJ1-2; 8 bases are a match to TRBD1. CDR1 is MNHNS and CDR2 is SASEGT in the germline V gene. This CDR3 has 14 amino acids. V shed 5 bases, J shed 0 bases, and the junction held 2 bases outside the gene matches.

This clonotype was counted at least ten times. In nucleotides, the CDR3 is TGTGCCAGCAGCTCCCACAGGCTTACCGAAGCTTTCTTT. Protein sequence: CASSSHRLTEAFF. This sequence joins TRBV7-9 and TRBJ1-1, with D possibly matching TRBD1 (5 bases). Trimming pared 4 bases from V and 8 bases from J, leaving 14 bases between. Germline loops: CDR1 SEHNR, CDR2 FQNEAQ (reference sequence). CDR3 length: 13 amino acids. Full variable domain (outside the CDR3, taken from reference TRBV7-9 and TRBJ1-1): DTGVSQNPRHKITKRGQNVTFRCDPISEHNRLYWYRQTLGQGPEFLTYFQNEAQLEKSRLLSDRFSAERPKGSFSTLEIQRTEQGDSAMYLCASSSHRLTEAFFGQGTRLTVV.

V is TRBV20-1 and J is TRBJ2-7; TRBD1 matches 9 bases. This CDR3 has 18 amino acids. Germline V CDR1 and CDR2: DFQATT, SNEGSKA (reference sequence). The junction had 17 bases not matched to a gene; V was cut back by 1 base and J by 4 bases. The CDR3 sequence is CSARVRDREGTKGYEQYF. The CDR3 DNA reads TGCAGTGCTAGAGTCCGGGACAGGGAGGGGACTAAAGGGTACGAGCAGTACTTC.

This clonotype qualifies as medium-sized. CDR3 DNA: TGTGCCAGCAGCGTAGCGGGAGGGTCCGACGAGCAGTACTTC. This encodes CASSVAGGSDEQYF. This rearrangement joins TRBV9 to TRBJ2-7; 8 positions match TRBD2. Germline V gene data show CDR1 as SGDLS and CDR2 as YYNGEE. The V segment lost 0 bases and the J segment 5 bases; nucleotides outside the gene matches: 4. The CDR3 length is 14 residues.

The table lists this clonotype with a few counts. The rearrangement joins TRBV10-3 to TRBJ2-7, with D perhaps TRBD1 (6 bases). V gave up 4 bases and J gave up 6 bases, with 19 bases separating them. The CDR3 is 15 amino acids. Germline V CDR1 and CDR2: ENHRY, SYGVKD. CDR3: CAISAMEQGTPEQYF. The CDR3 DNA follows: TGTGCCATCAGTGCCATGGAACAGGGTACCCCCGAGCAGTACTTC.